This entry is about one TCR beta chain. Recruits, aged about 18 to 89 years, lived in 25 or so US areas. The V segment lost 2 bases and the J segment 1 base; nucleotides outside the gene matches: 12. The CDR3 runs 18 residues. In germline, CDR1 is KGHSH, CDR2 LQKENI. The data belong to a study of blood T cell repertoires in COVID-19. Across the study: The origin of the acute and convalescent COVID-19 samples was the United States, Italy and Spain. In each case, the material was cDNA or gDNA derived from T cells, B-cell-depleted T cells, or PBMCs.

Study processing details: Nucleated cell counts were estimated from reference gene primer amplification. Some clones are missing from TCRdb's copy, which holds only in-frame ones; the method was immunoSEQ multiplex PCR. For V, J and clone size, that table is used; D and trimming come from the DNA. The data show about 300,000 clones, 75% to 95% seen once. The rearrangement links TRBV18 to TRBJ2-7; 9 nucleotides agree with TRBD2. Sequencing was done on a sample of PBMCs or T cells enriched from blood (not recorded which). The receptor comes from a woman aged 30 to 39 who had recovered from COVID-19. The CDR3 nucleotides read TGTGCCAGCTCACCATTTACCGCTAGCGGGACACTATCCTACGAGCAGTACTTC. Translation: CASSPFTASGTLSYEQYF.